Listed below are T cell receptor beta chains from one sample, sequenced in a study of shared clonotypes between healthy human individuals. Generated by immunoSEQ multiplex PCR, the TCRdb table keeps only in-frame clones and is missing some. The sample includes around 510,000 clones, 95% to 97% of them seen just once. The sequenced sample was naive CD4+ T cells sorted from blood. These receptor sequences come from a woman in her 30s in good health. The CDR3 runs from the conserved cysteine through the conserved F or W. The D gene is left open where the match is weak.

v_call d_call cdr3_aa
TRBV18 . CASSPSLRGTMNTEAFF
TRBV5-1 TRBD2 CASSSPGLAEQFF
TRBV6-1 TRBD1 CASRPGQGADQPQHF
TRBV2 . CASSEGTLNEQFF
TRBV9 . CASSVAERSDYGYTF
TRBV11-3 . CARPKGRGMETQYF
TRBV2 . CASSEVWGSTDTQYF
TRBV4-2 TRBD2 CASSQEHSGTGANVLTF
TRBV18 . CASSLYTGRRNTEAFF
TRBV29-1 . CSVEPSWGGTDTQYF
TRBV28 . CASSLLNQPQHF
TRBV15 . CATSRDRAGTYEQYF
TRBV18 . CASSPPTGVGGYTF
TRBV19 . CASSIVGLYSNQPQHF
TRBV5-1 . CASSLGQHSYEQYF
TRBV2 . CASRGDTDTQYF
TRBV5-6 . CASSPDLSGTGELFF
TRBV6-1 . CASSRLDHEQYF
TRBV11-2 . CASSSGQLYQETQYF
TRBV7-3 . CASSFSYSNEQFF
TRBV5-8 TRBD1 CASSGHRGRLEKLFF
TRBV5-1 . CASSVGTGNEKLFF
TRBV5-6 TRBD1 CASSPPDRAHEQYF
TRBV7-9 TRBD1 CASSLRGQSTYEQYF
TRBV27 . CASSLTGGNTIYF